What follows is one T cell receptor (beta chain) and its context. The antigen remains unidentified. These data belong to a study of cytomegalovirus exposure and HLA in healthy donors. The wider study: From donors who were HLA-typed, an early data release held 65 million to 85 million unique TCRs.

The CDR3 covers 17 residues. From germline, CDR1 is SGHNT and CDR2 YYREEE (reference sequence). After removal of 4 bases from V and 4 bases from J, the junction contained 6 bases not matched to a gene. PCR employed 60 Vbeta and 13 Jbeta primers. Some clones are missing from TCRdb's copy, which holds only in-frame ones; the method was immunoSEQ multiplex PCR. The table records 150,000 to 200,000 clones, about four fifths of them present only once. Overall study findings and caveats: There were some public TCRs occurring in many donors, but most TCR sequences were rare.

This TCR came from a man aged 35-49 years in good health and CMV-seropositive. Sequencing was carried out using PBMCs. The V call is TRBV5-4, the J call TRBJ2-2; TRBD2 matches 14 bases. This chain's CDR3 is CASSRLAGGFGTGELFF. The CDR3 DNA reads TGTGCCAGCAGCCGACTAGCGGGAGGGTTCGGCACCGGGGAGCTGTTTTTT.